This is a list of T cell receptor beta chains from one sample in a study of shared clonotypes between healthy human individuals. Using immunoSEQ multiplex PCR, the repertoire was profiled, and TCRdb retains in-frame clones only, with some absent. This table holds about 2.1 million clones, under 95% found once. Sequenced: naive CD8+ T cells from PBMCs. These receptors came from a man between 18 and 35 years old in good health. Some clones in this sample may be carry-over from other donors' samples. The CDR3 runs from the conserved cysteine through the conserved F or W. D genes are given only for firm matches. Clone size is given for some rows only: seen once, a few or many times, or a class if the clone is expanded.

J: TRBJ1-5
V: TRBV19
D: -
size: -
DNA: TGTGCCAGTAGTATGGGGCGGGGGGCTCAGCCCCAGCATTTT
CDR3: CASSMGRGAQPQHF

J: TRBJ1-1
V: TRBV10-2
D: -
size: -
DNA: TGCGCCAGCAGTGCTCTTGTCACTGAAGCTTTCTTT
CDR3: CASSALVTEAFF

J: TRBJ2-7
V: TRBV30
D: -
size: -
DNA: TGTGCCTGGAGTGTTTTGGTCCGTAGTTCCGAGCAGTACTTC
CDR3: CAWSVLVRSSEQYF

J: TRBJ2-3
V: TRBV11-2
D: -
size: -
DNA: TGTGCCAGCAGCGAATCCTTTAAGGGCCAGCCAGGGAATGCAGATACGCAGTATTTT
CDR3: CASSESFKGQPGNADTQYF

J: TRBJ2-7
V: TRBV27
D: -
size: -
DNA: TGTGCCAGCAGTTTATTCATCCAGGGCGAGCAGTACTTC
CDR3: CASSLFIQGEQYF

J: TRBJ2-5
V: TRBV6-1
D: TRBD2
size: -
DNA: TGTGCCAGCAGTGAAGAGGTGGTATGGAATAGCGGGAGAGGGACCCAGTACTTC
CDR3: CASSEEVVWNSGRGTQYF

J: TRBJ2-5
V: TRBV13
D: -
size: -
DNA: TGTGCCAGCAGCTTAGGCTCCCGGGGGTCCCAGTACTTC
CDR3: CASSLGSRGSQYF

J: TRBJ2-7
V: TRBV7-3
D: TRBD2
size: -
DNA: TGTGCCAGCAGCTTAATAGCGGGAGAACAGTACGAGCAGTACTTC
CDR3: CASSLIAGEQYEQYF

J: TRBJ1-2
V: TRBV5-6
D: -
size: -
DNA: TGTGCCAGCAGCCCGGGGGAGGAGTATGGCTACACCTTC
CDR3: CASSPGEEYGYTF

J: TRBJ2-7
V: TRBV15
D: -
size: -
DNA: TGTGCCACCAGCAACGGCACCAGGGGCCCAACCTACGAGCAGTACTTC
CDR3: CATSNGTRGPTYEQYF

J: TRBJ1-5
V: TRBV15
D: -
size: once
DNA: TGTGCCACCTCACGCCGGGGCAATAGCAATCAGCCCCAGCATTTT
CDR3: CATSRRGNSNQPQHF

J: TRBJ1-5
V: TRBV6-1
D: -
size: few
DNA: TGTGCCACCCTTTCAGGGTTCAATCAGCCCCAGCATTTT
CDR3: CATLSGFNQPQHF

J: TRBJ2-3
V: TRBV7-9
D: TRBD2
size: -
DNA: TGTGCCAGCAGCTTTCAGGCGGGAGGGGATTTAGATACGCAGTATTTT
CDR3: CASSFQAGGDLDTQYF

J: TRBJ2-1
V: TRBV27
D: -
size: once
DNA: TGTGCCAGCAGTGACAGGCCTTACAATGAGCAGTTCTTC
CDR3: CASSDRPYNEQFF

J: TRBJ2-1
V: TRBV30
D: -
size: -
DNA: TGTGCCTGGAATCTGGGAGGCGGCAATGAGCAGTTCTTC
CDR3: CAWNLGGGNEQFF

J: TRBJ2-7
V: TRBV7-9
D: -
size: -
DNA: TGTGCCAGCAGAGTGGGGAACTACGAGCAGTACTTC
CDR3: CASRVGNYEQYF

J: TRBJ2-6
V: TRBV7-3
D: -
size: -
DNA: TGTGCCAGCAGCTTAAGAGGGCAGGGCTCCCTCTCTGGGGCCAACGTCCTGACTTTC
CDR3: CASSLRGQGSLSGANVLTF

J: TRBJ1-4
V: TRBV4-1
D: -
size: -
DNA: TGCGCCAGCAGCCAAGATGGGGGCCGTAACGCTCCACCCAGTGAAAAACTGTTTTTT
CDR3: CASSQDGGRNAPPSEKLFF

J: TRBJ2-2
V: TRBV15
D: TRBD1
size: -
DNA: TGTGCCACCAGCCCACGACAGGGGAACACCGGGGAGCTGTTTTTT
CDR3: CATSPRQGNTGELFF

J: TRBJ2-5
V: TRBV7-9
D: -
size: once
DNA: TGTGCCAGCAGCTTGGGGGCCTGGGGCCGGGAGGAGACCCAGTACTTC
CDR3: CASSLGAWGREETQYF

J: TRBJ2-2
V: TRBV7-3
D: -
size: -
DNA: TGTGCCAGCAGCTTTCTGCGGAGGGGAAACACCGGGGAGCTGTTTTTT
CDR3: CASSFLRRGNTGELFF

J: TRBJ1-1
V: TRBV27
D: TRBD1
size: -
DNA: TGTGCCAGCAGTTTTCTGGGACAGGGCGTGATGAACACTGAAGCTTTCTTT
CDR3: CASSFLGQGVMNTEAFF

J: TRBJ2-3
V: TRBV4-1
D: TRBD1
size: -
DNA: TGCGCCAGCAGCCGGGACAGCCGAGATACGCAGTATTTT
CDR3: CASSRDSRDTQYF

J: TRBJ2-1
V: TRBV27
D: -
size: -
DNA: TGTGCCAGCAGTAGCGACGAACGTTATAATGAGCAGTTCTTC
CDR3: CASSSDERYNEQFF

J: TRBJ2-1
V: TRBV25-1
D: -
size: -
DNA: TGTGCCAGCAGTGAATCTCCACCCACAAAAAACAATGAGCAGTTCTTC
CDR3: CASSESPPTKNNEQFF

J: TRBJ1-1
V: TRBV5-4
D: -
size: -
DNA: TGTGCCAGCAGCTTGGCCCCAGTGAACACTGAAGCTTTCTTT
CDR3: CASSLAPVNTEAFF

J: TRBJ1-2
V: TRBV11-2
D: -
size: -
DNA: TGTGCCAGCAGCTTAGGAGGCCGGGGCTACACCTTC
CDR3: CASSLGGRGYTF

J: TRBJ1-2
V: TRBV6-5
D: -
size: -
DNA: TGTGCCAGCAGTCCTTCCCTTAACTTAGGCTATGGCTACACCTTC
CDR3: CASSPSLNLGYGYTF

J: TRBJ2-7
V: TRBV29-1
D: -
size: once
DNA: TGCAGCGTCACTGGGGGCTACGAGCAGTACTTC
CDR3: CSVTGGYEQYF

J: TRBJ2-3
V: TRBV27
D: -
size: once
DNA: TGTGCCAGCAGCCAATTCCGTCTTCGAGATACGCAGTATTTT
CDR3: CASSQFRLRDTQYF

J: TRBJ2-1
V: TRBV7-8
D: TRBD1
size: -
DNA: TGTGCCAGCAGCTTGACGGGACAGGGAAACAATGAGCAGTTCTTC
CDR3: CASSLTGQGNNEQFF

J: TRBJ2-2
V: TRBV7-9
D: -
size: -
DNA: TGTGCCAGCAGCGAGGGTCCCACCGGGGAGCTGTTTTTT
CDR3: CASSEGPTGELFF

J: TRBJ2-1
V: TRBV13
D: TRBD2
size: -
DNA: TGTGCCAGCAGCCAGTTGTTGCGGGAGGACTACAATGAGCAGTTCTTC
CDR3: CASSQLLREDYNEQFF

J: TRBJ2-7
V: TRBV27
D: TRBD1
size: -
DNA: TGTGCCAGCAGTTCCCGACAGGGTGGTTACGAGCAGTACTTC
CDR3: CASSSRQGGYEQYF

J: TRBJ2-5
V: TRBV6-5
D: -
size: -
DNA: TGTGCCAGCAGCCCGACGTTGGCGACCGGGGAGACCCAGTACTTC
CDR3: CASSPTLATGETQYF

J: TRBJ1-6
V: TRBV4-2
D: -
size: -
DNA: TGTGCCAGCAGCTCTCACAACTCAGGGAGTTCACCCCTCCACTTT
CDR3: CASSSHNSGSSPLHF

J: TRBJ2-5
V: TRBV7-8
D: -
size: -
DNA: TGTGCCAGCAGCTATCCAGGACTCCCTCTTCGGGAGACCCAGTACTTC
CDR3: CASSYPGLPLRETQYF

J: TRBJ2-1
V: TRBV2
D: TRBD2
size: -
DNA: TGTGCCAGCAATGGGGGGGAGGGCTCCTACAATGAGCAGTTCTTC
CDR3: CASNGGEGSYNEQFF

J: TRBJ2-7
V: TRBV5-1
D: TRBD2
size: -
DNA: TGCGCCAGCACTCCCCTAGCGGGAGTGAATTACGAGCAGTACTTC
CDR3: CASTPLAGVNYEQYF